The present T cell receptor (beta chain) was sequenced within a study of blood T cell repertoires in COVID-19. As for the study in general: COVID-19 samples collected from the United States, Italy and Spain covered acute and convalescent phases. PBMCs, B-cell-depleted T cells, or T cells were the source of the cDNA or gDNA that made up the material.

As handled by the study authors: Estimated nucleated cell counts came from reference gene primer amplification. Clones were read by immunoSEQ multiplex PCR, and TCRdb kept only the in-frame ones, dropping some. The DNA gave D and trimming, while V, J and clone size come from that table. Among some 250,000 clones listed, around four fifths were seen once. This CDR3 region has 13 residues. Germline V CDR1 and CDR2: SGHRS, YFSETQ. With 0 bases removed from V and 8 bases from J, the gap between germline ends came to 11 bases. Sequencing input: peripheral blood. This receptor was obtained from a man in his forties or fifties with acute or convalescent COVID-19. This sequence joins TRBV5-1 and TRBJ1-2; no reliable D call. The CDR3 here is CASSLASGRGYTF. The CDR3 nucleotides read TGCGCCAGCAGCTTGGCTTCGGGTCGGGGCTACACCTTC.